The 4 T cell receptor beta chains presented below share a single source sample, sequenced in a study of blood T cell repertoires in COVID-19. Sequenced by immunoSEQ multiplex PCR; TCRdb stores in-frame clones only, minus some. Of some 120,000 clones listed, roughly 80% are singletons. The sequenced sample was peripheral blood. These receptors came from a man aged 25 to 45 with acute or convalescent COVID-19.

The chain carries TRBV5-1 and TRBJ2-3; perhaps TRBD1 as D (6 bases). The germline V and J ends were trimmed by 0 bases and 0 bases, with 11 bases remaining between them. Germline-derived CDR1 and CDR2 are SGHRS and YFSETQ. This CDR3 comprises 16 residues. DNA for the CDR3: TGCGCCAGCAGCTTGGTAGGGGACACTAGCACAGATACGCAGTATTTT. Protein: CASSLVGDTSTDTQYF.

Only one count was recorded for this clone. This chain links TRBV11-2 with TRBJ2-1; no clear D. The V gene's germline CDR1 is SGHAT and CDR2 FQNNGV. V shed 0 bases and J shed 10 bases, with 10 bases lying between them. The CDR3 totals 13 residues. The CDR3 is CASSLDRSAEQFF. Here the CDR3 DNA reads TGTGCCAGCAGCTTAGATCGCAGCGCAGAGCAGTTCTTC.

DNA for the CDR3: TGCGCCAGCAGCCTGGACGTCGGGGGGGCCAACGTCCTGACTTTC. Amino acids: CASSLDVGGANVLTF. The chain carries TRBV5-1 and TRBJ2-6; D remains ambiguous. Germline V gene lookup returns CDR1 SGHRS and CDR2 YFSETQ. The ends were cut back, 4 bases at V and 4 bases at J, with 12 bases in the middle. The CDR3 has 15 residues.

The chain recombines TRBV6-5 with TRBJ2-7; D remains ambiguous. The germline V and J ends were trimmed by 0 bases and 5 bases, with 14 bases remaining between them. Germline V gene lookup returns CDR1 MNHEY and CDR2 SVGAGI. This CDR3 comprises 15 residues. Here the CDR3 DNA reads TGTGCCAGCAGTTACTCGAGCACGGCGGTAAACGAGCAGTACTTC. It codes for CASSYSSTAVNEQYF.